This entry features one T cell receptor (beta chain) sequence. This record belongs to a study of immune characterization of retroperitoneal liposarcoma. In TCRdb, the PCR reads were re-called with MiXCR into one record per CDR3 protein. The sample carries more than 1,500 distinct CDR3 sequences, roughly 48% recorded once. The germline V gene encodes CDR1 WSHSY and CDR2 SAAADI. Trimming removed 6 bases from V and 1 base from J; junction bases left unmatched: 9. The CDR3 spans 16 residues. The sample consisted of tumor tissue. The sequence was obtained from a female donor with retroperitoneal liposarcoma. This chain connects TRBV10-2 to TRBJ2-3; 8 bases are shared with TRBD1. This chain's CDR3 is CASRAGQGLGTDTQYF. The CDR3 nucleotides read TGCGCCAGCAGGGCCGGACAGGGATTAGGCACAGATACGCAGTATTTT.